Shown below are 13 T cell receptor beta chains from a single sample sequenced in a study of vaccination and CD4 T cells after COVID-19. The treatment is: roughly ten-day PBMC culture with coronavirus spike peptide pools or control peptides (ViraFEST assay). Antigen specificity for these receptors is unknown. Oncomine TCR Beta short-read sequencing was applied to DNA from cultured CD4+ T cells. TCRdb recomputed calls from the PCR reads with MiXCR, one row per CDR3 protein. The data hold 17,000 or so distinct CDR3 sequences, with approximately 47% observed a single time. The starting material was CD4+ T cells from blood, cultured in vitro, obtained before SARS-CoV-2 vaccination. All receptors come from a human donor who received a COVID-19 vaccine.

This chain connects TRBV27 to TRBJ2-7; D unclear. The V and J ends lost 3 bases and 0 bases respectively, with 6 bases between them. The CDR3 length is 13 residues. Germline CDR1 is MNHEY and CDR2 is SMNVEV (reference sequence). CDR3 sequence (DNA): TGTGCCAGCAGTTTCCACGGCTCCTACGAGCAGTACTTC. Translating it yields CASSFHGSYEQYF.

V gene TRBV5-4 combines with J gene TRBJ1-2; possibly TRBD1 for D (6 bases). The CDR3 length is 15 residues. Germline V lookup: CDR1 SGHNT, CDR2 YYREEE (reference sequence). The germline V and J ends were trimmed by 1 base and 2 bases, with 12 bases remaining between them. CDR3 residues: CASSLITGRNYGYTF. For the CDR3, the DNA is TGTGCCAGCAGCTTGATTACAGGGAGGAACTATGGCTACACCTTC.

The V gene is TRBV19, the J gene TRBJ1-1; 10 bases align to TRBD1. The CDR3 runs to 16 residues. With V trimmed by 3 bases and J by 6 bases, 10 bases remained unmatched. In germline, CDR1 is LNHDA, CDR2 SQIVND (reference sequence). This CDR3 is CASSMYIGQGVSEAFF. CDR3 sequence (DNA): TGTGCCAGTAGTATGTATATTGGACAGGGGGTGTCTGAAGCTTTCTTT.

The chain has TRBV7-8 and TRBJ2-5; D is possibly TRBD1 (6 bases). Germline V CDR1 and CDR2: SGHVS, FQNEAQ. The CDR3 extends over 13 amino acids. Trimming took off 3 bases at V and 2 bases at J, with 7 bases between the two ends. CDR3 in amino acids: CASSFGQQETQYF. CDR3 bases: TGTGCCAGCAGCTTCGGACAGCAAGAGACCCAGTACTTC.

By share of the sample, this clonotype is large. The CDR3 is CASSNRVGAFF. In DNA form, the CDR3 reads TGTGCCAGCAGTAACAGGGTTGGAGCTTTCTTT. This chain links TRBV12-3 or TRBV12-4 with TRBJ1-1; tentatively, D is TRBD1 (6 bases). The CDR3 is made up of 11 amino acids. V was trimmed by 5 bases and J by 10 bases, leaving 11 bases between them.

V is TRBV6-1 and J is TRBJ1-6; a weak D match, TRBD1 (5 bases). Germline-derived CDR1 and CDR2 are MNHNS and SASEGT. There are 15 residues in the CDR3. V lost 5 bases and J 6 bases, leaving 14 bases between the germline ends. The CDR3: CASSRDGESNSPLHF. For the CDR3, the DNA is TGTGCCAGCAGTCGGGACGGAGAAAGTAATTCACCCCTCCACTTT.

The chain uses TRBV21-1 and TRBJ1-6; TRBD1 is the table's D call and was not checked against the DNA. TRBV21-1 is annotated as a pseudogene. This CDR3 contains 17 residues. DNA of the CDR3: TGTGCCAGCAGCAAGGGGCATATTTACTTCTATAATTCACCCCTCCACTTT. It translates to CASSKGHIYFYNSPLHF.

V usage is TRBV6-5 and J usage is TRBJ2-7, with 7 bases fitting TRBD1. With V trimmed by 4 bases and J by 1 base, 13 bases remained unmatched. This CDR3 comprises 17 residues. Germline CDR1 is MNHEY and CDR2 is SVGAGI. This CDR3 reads CASSSGFTGARSYEQYF. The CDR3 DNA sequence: TGTGCCAGCAGTTCGGGGTTTACAGGGGCTCGGTCCTACGAGCAGTACTTC.

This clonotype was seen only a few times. DNA for the CDR3: TGCAGTGCTAGTCAGGGACTAGCGGGGGACTTGGATACCCCAGATACGCAGTATTTT. This translates into CSASQGLAGDLDTPDTQYF. The rearrangement joins TRBV20-1 to TRBJ2-3; 14 nucleotides match TRBD2. The J segment lost 4 bases and the V segment lost 3 bases, leaving 15 bases of the junction unmatched. This CDR3 contains 19 residues. The germline gives CDR1 DFQATT, CDR2 SNEGSKA (reference sequence).

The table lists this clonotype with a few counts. The DNA for the CDR3 is TGTGCCAGCAGTTTCACAGATACGCAGTATTTT. This encodes CASSFTDTQYF. V gene TRBV7-9 combines with J gene TRBJ2-3, with unresolved D. CDR3 length: 11 amino acids. V lost 6 bases to trimming and J lost 2 bases, with 3 bases between them. From germline, CDR1 is SEHNR and CDR2 FQNEAQ (reference sequence). Filled out from reference TRBV7-9 and TRBJ2-3, the complete variable domain reads DTGVSQNPRHKITKRGQNVTFRCDPISEHNRLYWYRQTLGQGPEFLTYFQNEAQLEKSRLLSDRFSAERPKGSFSTLEIQRTEQGDSAMYLCASSFTDTQYFGPGTRLTVL.

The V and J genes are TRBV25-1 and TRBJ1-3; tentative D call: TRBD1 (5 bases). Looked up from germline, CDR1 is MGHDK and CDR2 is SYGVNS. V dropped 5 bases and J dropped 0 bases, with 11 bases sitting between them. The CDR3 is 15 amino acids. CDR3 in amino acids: CASSKDTYSGNTIYF. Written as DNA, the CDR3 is TGTGCCAGCAGTAAGGACACTTACTCTGGAAACACCATATATTTT.

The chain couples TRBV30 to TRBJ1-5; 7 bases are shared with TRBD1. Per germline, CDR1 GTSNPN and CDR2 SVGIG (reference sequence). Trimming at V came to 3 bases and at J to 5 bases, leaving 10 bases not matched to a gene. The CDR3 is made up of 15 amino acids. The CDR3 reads CAWSAGQRGDQPQHF. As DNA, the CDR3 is TGTGCCTGGAGCGCGGGACAGCGAGGGGATCAGCCCCAGCATTTT.

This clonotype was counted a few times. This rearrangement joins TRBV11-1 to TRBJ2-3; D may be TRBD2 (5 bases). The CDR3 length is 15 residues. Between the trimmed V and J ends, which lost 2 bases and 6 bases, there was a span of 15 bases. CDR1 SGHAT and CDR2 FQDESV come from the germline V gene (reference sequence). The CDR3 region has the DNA TGTGCCAGCAGCTTAAATATGGCTAGCTTTGATACGCAGTATTTT. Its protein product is CASSLNMASFDTQYF.